This TCR beta chain was obtained from a study of Ad26.COV2.S vaccination and SARS-CoV-2 variants. The study, taken as a whole, reports: Analytic work on TCR breadth and depth might have understated the full extent of total T cell responses.

A word on this clone: Its antigen is not identified.

The sample's treatment: roughly 18 received Ad26.COV2.S at low or high dose, single or two shots; 5 received placebo; per-sample allocation not given. Day 63 after the first injection of vaccine or placebo was the sampling time. Method: immunoSEQ multiplex PCR; TCRdb's copy keeps in-frame clones and lacks some. Counted here are 350,000 to 450,000 clones, 89% occurring once; the ten biggest clones make up approximately 1.9%. V lost 1 base and J 8 bases, leaving 8 bases between the germline ends. This CDR3 spans 12 amino acids. Germline CDR1 is SEHNR and CDR2 is FQNEAQ (reference sequence). The chain recombines TRBV7-9 with TRBJ1-2, with no clear D. Sequencing was performed on peripheral blood, taken in a trial of Ad26.COV2.S vaccine versus placebo. The TCR was taken from a person between 18 and 59 years old who received the Ad26.COV2.S COVID-19 vaccine or a placebo. CDR3 sequence: CASSLEGWGYTF. As DNA, the CDR3 is TGTGCCAGCAGCTTAGAAGGGTGGGGCTACACCTTC.